The TCR beta chain under discussion was sequenced for a study of PD-1 blockade in classical Hodgkin lymphoma. Across the study: Patients were dosed intravenously with nivolumab at 3 mg/kg every 2 weeks. Study-wide findings and caveats: By C4D1 there was a significant rise in CD4+ TCR diversity but not in CD8+ TCR diversity. Lower baseline TCR diversity was reported for newly diagnosed patients than for healthy donors.

Some clones are missing from TCRdb's copy, which holds only in-frame ones; the method was immunoSEQ multiplex PCR. The data contain 20,000 to 25,000 clones, 80% to 90% of them seen just once; the ten biggest clones take up approximately 7.9%. Concerning this clone itself: Antigen: not known.

Each patient's relapse followed autologous stem cell transplantation, and brentuximab vedotin exposure varied. CDR3 length: 17 amino acids. J lost 9 bases, V lost 4 bases, and 12 bases had no gene match. Looked up from germline, CDR1 is LGHNA and CDR2 is YSLEER. This clonotype was obtained from a human donor with classical Hodgkin lymphoma. This specimen was peripheral blood mononuclear cells (PBMCs), taken before the second cycle of nivolumab. V is TRBV4-3 and J is TRBJ2-7, with TRBD2 matching over 16 bases. The chain's CDR3 is CASSLTGTSGGAFGQYF. The CDR3, as DNA: TGCGCCAGCAGCCTCACGGGGACTAGCGGGGGGGCATTTGGGCAGTACTTC.